This paragraph covers one T cell receptor beta chain sequence. Its specific antigen is unknown. Base-call qualities are not available, and no considerably larger clone is one nucleotide away. This record belongs to a study of blood T cell repertoires in COVID-19 (dated by TCRdb to between 2020 and 2021). About the full investigation: Samples from collaborators originated in the United States, Italy and Spain and spanned both the acute and convalescent phases of COVID-19. The prospective study material was composed of cDNA or gDNA derived from T cells, B-cell-depleted T cells, or PBMCs. The samples were drawn from the first 160 participants of the ongoing ImmuneRACE study and from some 1,300 subjects provided by 6 global collaborators. Nearly every sample came with metadata listing a de-identified subject ID, COVID-19 status, age in years and sex. The dataset comprised deeply sampled blood TCRbeta repertoires from subjects exposed to, actively infected with, or recovered from COVID-19. The repertoires were released in a freely available public database meant as a resource for research on the immune response to SARS-CoV-2. Where available, HLA class I and class II types were taken from metadata supplied by the sample provider and were not determined by assay-based typing. Beyond this particular receptor, the publication reports: The amount of clinical and demographic metadata varied by source and participant and was provided uncurated.

Whole blood was collected in K2EDTA tubes by collaborating institutions according to the institutions' own protocols. For TCRbeta analysis, collaborators shipped samples in one of three forms: frozen whole blood, isolated PBMCs, or DNA extracted from either of those sample types. TCRbeta CDR3 regions were amplified from genomic DNA using the immunoSEQ Assay, a bias-controlled multiplex PCR. The authors' pipeline ran thus. Within the assay, amplification of reference gene primers was used to estimate how many nucleated cells each sample contained. To quantify the absolute abundance of each unique TCRbeta CDR3 rearrangement, sequence reads were collapsed and filtered. For each sample, productive Simpson clonality was calculated as the square root of Simpson's diversity index across productive rearrangements. TCRdb stores this immuneACCESS table with in-frame sequences only. Part of the clones is absent; in the studies checked, under half of the shortfall reflects unresolved V genes, and no reason is known for the rest. Clonal size and the V and J genes are those of that table, whereas D and trimming came from the DNA. The sample has about 50,000 clones on record, 90% of them singletons. The ten biggest clones cover more than 8% of the sample.

The germline V gene gives CDR1 as SGHRS and CDR2 as YFSETQ. The trim is 4 bases for V and 7 bases for J, with a gap of 18 bases between the germline ends. From cysteine to phenylalanine, the CDR3 is 15 amino acids long. The retained sequence is limited to the CDR3, 45 bases, with the frame set at the first base. The TCR sequence derives from a woman older than 75 with acute or convalescent COVID-19. The chain employs TRBV5-1 and TRBJ2-1; matching of 6 bases hints at TRBD2 as the D gene. The sample was peripheral blood. CDR3 loop: CASSPDGTPRNEQFF. The bases read TGCGCCAGCAGCCCCGATGGGACTCCGAGAAATGAGCAGTTCTTC.